This record covers a single T cell receptor beta chain. Assay used: immunoSEQ multiplex PCR; TCRdb lists only in-frame clones, some missing. The data contain around 150,000 clones, approximately 80% of them singletons. This specimen comes from a study of blood T cell repertoires in COVID-19. In germline, CDR1 is GTSNPN, CDR2 SVGIG (reference sequence). The V gene end was trimmed by 0 bases and the J gene end by 10 bases; junction bases not matched to a gene: 5. This CDR3 has 13 amino acids. Sequencing input: peripheral blood. The chain has TRBV30 and TRBJ2-1; 8 bases map to TRBD2. This TCR was sampled from a human donor in a cohort sampled during active COVID-19. The CDR3 here is CAWSVRGGTEQFF. The CDR3 DNA follows: TGTGCCTGGAGTGTCCGCGGGGGGACCGAGCAGTTCTTC.